Listed here are 18 T cell receptor beta chains from one sample, sequenced in a study of molecular identifiers for immune sequencing clone quantification. TCRdb processed the PCR reads anew with MiXCR; each CDR3 protein has one entry. The table shows 85,000 to 100,000 distinct CDR3 sequences, with around 24% occurring only once. Sequencing was done on a sample of naive CD8+ T cells from blood, with Jurkat cell RNA spiked in. Subset defined: FACS-sorted CD8+CD4-CCR7+CD45RA+ naive T cells. The receptors were sampled from a human donor in good health. Some libraries in this study had Jurkat cell RNA spiked in.

This clonotype was observed many times. The chain employs TRBV9 and TRBJ2-7, with 13 bases identical to TRBD2. CDR3 length equals 16 residues. Trimming removed 0 bases from V and 1 base from J; junction bases left unmatched: 1. In germline, CDR1 is SGDLS, CDR2 YYNGEE. CDR3 sequence reads: CASSVGTSGGSYEQYF. DNA for the CDR3: TGTGCCAGCAGCGTAGGGACTAGCGGGGGATCCTACGAGCAGTACTTC.

This clonotype is a singleton in its sample. This may arise from a read error, as a much more abundant clone is one base away. The chain employs TRBV19 and TRBJ2-3, with D maybe TRBD1 (7 bases). Germline CDR1 reads LNHDA; CDR2 reads SQIVND (reference sequence). The CDR3 consists of 15 residues. The CDR3 sequence: CAGSETGRSTDTQYF. CDR3 DNA sequence: TGTGCCGGTAGTGAGACAGGGAGGAGCACAGATACGCAGTATTTT.

As regards this clonotype: A much larger clone lies one base from this, so it may be a read error. The CDR3 bases are TGTGCCAGTAGTATTATAAGTGTTATCCCGTCCTACAATGAGCAGTTCTTC. Its protein is CASSIISVIPSYNEQFF. The chain recombines TRBV19 with TRBJ2-1; D unclear. V lost 3 bases and J 1 base, leaving 16 bases between the germline ends. Per the germline V gene, CDR1 is LNHDA and CDR2 is SQIVND (reference sequence). The CDR3 has 17 amino acids.

The chain has TRBV12-3 or TRBV12-4 and TRBJ1-1, with TRBD1 as a possible D gene (5 bases). The V and J ends lost 2 bases and 0 bases respectively, with 13 bases between them. The length of the CDR3 is 16 residues. In nucleotides, the CDR3 is TGTGCCAGCAGTTTAAGTTTGAGGACACTGAACACTGAAGCTTTCTTT. It encodes CASSLSLRTLNTEAFF.

This clonotype was counted ten times or more. This chain uses TRBV19 with TRBJ2-3; TRBD2 agrees at 8 bases. Unmatched junction bases numbered 2, after V lost 7 bases and J lost 5 bases. This CDR3 has 12 residues. CDR1 and CDR2 (germline): LNHDA, SQIVND (reference sequence). The CDR3 loop reads CASTAGGDTQYF. DNA of the CDR3: TGTGCCAGTACCGCGGGGGGAGATACGCAGTATTTT.

The rearrangement uses TRBV20-1 and TRBJ2-1; 7 bases fit TRBD2. Looked up from germline, CDR1 is DFQATT and CDR2 is SNEGSKA (reference sequence). Losses at the gene ends were 6 bases for V and 2 bases for J; bases not matched to a gene: 7. The CDR3 runs 14 residues. The CDR3 sequence is CSAVWTRTYNEQFF. The CDR3, as DNA: TGCAGTGCAGTGTGGACTAGGACCTACAATGAGCAGTTCTTC.

Concerning this clonotype: A single base separates this from a much larger clone, so it may be a read error. J is TRBJ2-2 and V is TRBV5-1; tentatively, D is TRBD2 (5 bases). Germline lookup yields CDR1 SGHRS and CDR2 YFSETQ. V shed 10 bases and J shed 5 bases, with 9 bases lying between them. This CDR3 is 11 amino acids long. CDR3 bases: TGCGCCCGAAAGCGGACCGGGGAGCTGTTTTTT. It yields the protein CARKRTGELFF.

In regard to this clonotype: Just one base apart from a much larger clone, this may be a read error. The chain joins TRBV5-1 to TRBJ2-7; the match to TRBD1 covers 9 bases. CDR1 and CDR2 from the germline V gene are SGHRS and YFSETQ. This CDR3 is 15 amino acids long. For the CDR3, the DNA is TGCGCCAGCAGCTTGTGGACAGGGGAAACCTACGAGCAGAACTTC. It translates to CASSLWTGETYEQNF. The full variable domain, with the rest looked up from reference TRBV5-1 and TRBJ2-7, is KAGVTQTPRYLIKTRGQQVTLSCSPISGHRSVSWYQQTPGQGLQFLFEYFSETQRNKGNFPGRFSGRQFSNSRSEMNVSTLELGDSALYLCASSLWTGETYEQNFGPGTRLTVT.

This clonotype was seen many times. The V gene is TRBV7-6, the J gene TRBJ2-7, with D tentatively TRBD2 (6 bases). V dropped 10 bases and J dropped 3 bases, with 19 bases sitting between them. Germline V gene lookup returns CDR1 SGHVS and CDR2 FNYEAQ. The CDR3 has 14 amino acids. The DNA of the CDR3 is TGTGCCACCGTGGACTTGCTGCGGGGCTACGAGCAGTACTTC. Protein product: CATVDLLRGYEQYF. Complete variable domain (other parts from reference TRBV7-6 and TRBJ2-7): GAGVSQSPRYKVTKRGQDVALRCDPISGHVSLYWYRQALGQGPEFLTYFNYEAQQDKSGLPNDRFSAERPEGSISTLTIQRTEQRDSAMYRCATVDLLRGYEQYFGPGTRLTVT.

This clonotype was recorded many times. V is TRBV7-9 and J is TRBJ2-3; the D is unclear. Deletions cut 1 base from V and 14 bases from J, with 4 bases between. Germline V gene sequence: CDR1 SEHNR, CDR2 FQNEAQ (reference sequence). CDR3 length: 9 amino acids. The chain's CDR3 is CASSLGGYF. Here the CDR3 DNA reads TGTGCCAGCAGCTTAGGCGGGTATTTT.

For this clonotype: Given a much more abundant clone one base away, this may be a read error. The conserved final phenylalanine or tryptophan is absent from the CDR3, which likely points to a read error. This chain links TRBV6-2 or TRBV6-3 with TRBJ2-6; 9 bases are shared with TRBD1. Germline V gene lookup returns CDR1 MNHEY and CDR2 SVGEGT. V shed 8 bases and J 0 bases; nucleotides not matched to a gene: 11. There are 18 residues in the CDR3. DNA for the CDR3: TGTGCCAGCTCAGGCAGGGACAGGGCTGACTCTGGGGCCAACGTCCTGACTTAC. It translates to CASSGRDRADSGANVLTY.

This clonotype was seen more than once but under ten times. Given a much more abundant clone one base away, this may be a read error. The J gene is TRBJ2-5, the V gene TRBV12-3 or TRBV12-4; D is uncertain. V was cut by 8 bases and J by 8 bases, with 12 bases left in between. The CDR3 covers 11 residues. CDR3 protein: CASGPAGTQYF. DNA of the CDR3: TGTGCCAGCGGCCCCGCCGGCACCCAGTACTTC.

Many counts were recorded for this clonotype. The chain employs TRBV5-6 and TRBJ2-3; D not certain. The germline CDR1 and CDR2 sequences are SGHDT and YYEEEE. The CDR3 consists of 16 residues. Trimming shortened V by 0 bases and J by 0 bases, and 11 bases separated the two germline ends. The DNA for the CDR3 is TGTGCCAGCAGCTTGGCCCTAGGGTCTAGCACAGATACGCAGTATTTT. Its protein product is CASSLALGSSTDTQYF.

The sample holds a few counts of this clonotype. This clone may be a read error of a much larger clone one base away. V gene TRBV9 combines with J gene TRBJ2-3, with a tentative D call TRBD2 (5 bases). CDR1 is SGDLS, CDR2 YYNGEE, per germline. This CDR3 region has 16 residues. The V and J ends lost 4 bases and 0 bases respectively, with 15 bases between them. The DNA for the CDR3 is TGTGCCAGCAGCCCCCTTCGGAGGCCCAGCACAGATACGCAGTATTTT. It specifies CASSPLRRPSTDTQYF.

This clonotype was counted at least ten times. The V gene is TRBV7-9, the J gene TRBJ2-5, with D possibly TRBD1 on 5 matching bases. V dropped 3 bases and J dropped 1 base, with 9 bases sitting between them. Germline CDR1 is SEHNR and CDR2 is FQNEAQ (reference sequence). This CDR3 region has 14 residues. The CDR3, as DNA: TGTGCCAGCAGCTTTTTCGACAGCCAAGAGACCCAGTACTTC. Amino acid sequence: CASSFFDSQETQYF.

Comments on this clonotype: Just one base apart from a much larger clone, this may be a read error. V and J are TRBV5-3 and TRBJ2-7, with D maybe TRBD2 (6 bases). TRBV5-3 qualifies as an ORF whose function is uncertain. The CDR3 is made up of 14 amino acids. CDR3: CASSLWGLIYERYF. CDR3 DNA: TGTGCCAGCAGCTTGTGGGGACTTATCTACGAGCGGTACTTC.

This clonotype is medium-sized (0.01 to 0.1%) in the sample. V usage is TRBV7-2 and J usage is TRBJ2-3; tentatively, D is TRBD2 (6 bases). The CDR3 sequence is 16 residues long. V was shortened by 4 bases and J by 2 bases, with 16 bases between the two germline ends. From germline, CDR1 is SGHTA and CDR2 FQGNSA. The CDR3 reads CASSSYAVAVTDTQYF. The DNA of the CDR3 is TGTGCCAGCAGCTCCTATGCGGTAGCGGTCACAGATACGCAGTATTTT.

This clonotype has just a few counts. The CDR3 loop is CASGIRGRGTEAFF. CDR3 nucleotide sequence: TGTGCCAGCGGTATCAGGGGGCGGGGAACTGAAGCTTTCTTT. The V gene is TRBV27, the J gene TRBJ1-1; TRBD1 agrees at 8 bases. Losses at the gene ends were 8 bases for V and 5 bases for J; bases not matched to a gene: 10. The CDR3 covers 14 residues. Germline CDR1 and CDR2: MNHEY and SMNVEV (reference sequence).